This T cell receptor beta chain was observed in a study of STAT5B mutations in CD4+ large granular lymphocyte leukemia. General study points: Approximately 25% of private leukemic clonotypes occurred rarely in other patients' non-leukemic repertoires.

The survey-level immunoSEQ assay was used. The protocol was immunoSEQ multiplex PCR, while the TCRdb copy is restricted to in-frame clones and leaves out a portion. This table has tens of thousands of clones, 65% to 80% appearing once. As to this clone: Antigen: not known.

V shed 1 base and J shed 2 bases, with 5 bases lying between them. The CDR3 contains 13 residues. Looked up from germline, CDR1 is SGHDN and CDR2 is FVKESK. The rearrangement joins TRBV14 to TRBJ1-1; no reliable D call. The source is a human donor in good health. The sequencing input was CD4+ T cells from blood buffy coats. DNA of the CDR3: TGTGCCAGCAGCCAAGGGTACAACACTGAAGCTTTCTTT. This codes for CASSQGYNTEAFF.